This entry describes one T cell receptor beta chain. This entry belongs to a study of blood T cell repertoires in COVID-19. Study context: Whether acute or convalescent, the COVID-19 samples came from the United States, Italy and Spain. The analysed material was cDNA or gDNA that came from T cells, B-cell-depleted T cells, or PBMCs.

Per the original methods: Reference gene primer amplification gave estimated nucleated cell counts. Data came from immunoSEQ multiplex PCR; TCRdb stores just in-frame clones and leaves some out. The V and J calls and clone size are taken from that table; D and trimming were inferred from the DNA. The sample includes 120,000 to 150,000 clones, 70% to 90% of them seen just once. The CDR3 has 16 amino acids. Trimming took off 4 bases at V and 0 bases at J, with 13 bases between the two ends. Looked up from germline, CDR1 is MNHNS and CDR2 is SASEGT. Sequencing was done on a sample of peripheral blood. V is TRBV6-1 and J is TRBJ1-3; D unclear. The source of this sequence is a human donor with acute or convalescent COVID-19. The donor label of this sample is uncertain. The CDR3 spells CASSAPGAISGNTIYF. DNA of the CDR3: TGTGCCAGCAGTGCTCCGGGAGCGATCTCTGGAAACACCATATATTTT.